These 9 T cell receptor beta chains came from one sample sequenced in a study of T cell repertoires in cytomegalovirus infection. TCRdb reanalysed the reads using MiXCR and keeps one entry per CDR3 protein. The sample contains 700,000 to 850,000 distinct CDR3 sequences, 32% of which appear only once. These receptors have no identified antigens. The sample here was cultured CD8+ T cells from PBMCs, taken from culture after CMV antigen stimulation. All receptors come from a human donor in good health (CMV status not recorded). Some clones in this sample may be carry-over from other donors' samples.

For the CDR3, the DNA is TGTGCTAGTGGTTTCCACGGGGGGAATGAGCAGTTCTTC. Protein: CASGFHGGNEQFF. The chain recombines TRBV12-5 with TRBJ2-1, with 7 bases identical to TRBD2. With V trimmed by 3 bases and J by 7 bases, 3 bases remained unmatched. This CDR3 has 13 residues. Per germline, CDR1 LGHNT and CDR2 FRNRAP.

J is TRBJ2-7 and V is TRBV5-6; D is perhaps TRBD1 (5 bases). Trimming removed 3 bases from V and 5 bases from J, with 18 bases in between. From germline, CDR1 is SGHDT and CDR2 YYEEEE. CDR3 length: 15 amino acids. The CDR3 nucleotides are TGTGCCAGCAGCTGGAGATGGGGCAGGGCAAACGAGCAGTACGTC. As protein: CASSWRWGRANEQYV.

The J gene is TRBJ1-2, the V gene TRBV7-2; D is uncertain. Germline V gene sequence: CDR1 SGHTA, CDR2 FQGNSA. This CDR3 is built from 14 residues. Trimming removed 5 bases at V and 3 bases at J, with 13 bases between. CDR3 nucleotides: TGTGCCAGCAGCCCCGGCAAGGTCGACTATGGCTACACCTTC. It codes for CASSPGKVDYGYTF.

This chain connects TRBV7-9 to TRBJ1-3; D is unresolved. The germline V gene has CDR1 SEHNR and CDR2 FQNEAQ (reference sequence). Trimming shortened V by 6 bases and J by 4 bases, and 7 bases separated the two germline ends. The CDR3 covers 12 residues. The CDR3 DNA reads TGTGCCAGCAGGTTTAGGGGAAACACCATATATTTT. Protein product: CASRFRGNTIYF.

This clonotype turned up a few times. This chain uses TRBV14 with TRBJ2-7; D is uncertain. Germline-derived CDR1 and CDR2 are SGHDN and FVKESK. V lost 4 bases and J 6 bases, leaving 10 bases between the germline ends. The CDR3 contains 12 residues. The CDR3 DNA is TGTGCCAGCAGCCCCTTCAAGGGCGAGCAGTACGTC. Its protein is CASSPFKGEQYV.

This clonotype has a handful of counts. The chain combines TRBV20-1 with TRBJ2-1; 7 bases match TRBD1. Germline V CDR1 and CDR2: DFQATT, SNEGSKA (reference sequence). J gave up 3 bases and V 3 bases, and 11 bases lay outside the gene matches. The CDR3 is made up of 16 amino acids. CDR3 loop: CSARDWLGTDYNEQFF. CDR3 nucleotide sequence: TGCAGTGCTAGGGATTGGCTTGGGACAGACTACAATGAGCAGTTCTTC.

As to this clonotype: A much larger clone lies one base from this, so it may be a read error. CDR3 residues: CASNKTPEAFF. DNA for the CDR3: TGTGCCAGCAACAAAACACCTGAAGCTTTCTTT. The gene calls are TRBV7-2 and TRBJ1-1; no reliable D call. CDR1 and CDR2 (germline): SGHTA, FQGNSA. The CDR3 is 11 amino acids. The V gene lost 7 bases and the J gene lost 6 bases, with 9 bases spanning the gap.

The rearrangement links TRBV28 to TRBJ2-1; possibly TRBD2 for D (7 bases). Per germline, CDR1 MDHEN and CDR2 SYDVKM. V was shortened by 6 bases and J by 7 bases, with 19 bases between the two germline ends. The CDR3 is made up of 15 amino acids. The CDR3 DNA reads as TGTGCCAGCAGCGGGGGAGGGGGGACTCCTAATGAGCAGTTCTTC. This encodes CASSGGGGTPNEQFF.

Ten or more counts support this clonotype. The chain links TRBV7-9 to TRBJ2-7, with a tentative D call TRBD2 (5 bases). In germline, CDR1 is SEHNR, CDR2 FQNEAQ (reference sequence). V dropped 4 bases and J dropped 1 base, with 8 bases sitting between them. CDR3 length equals 13 residues. The chain's CDR3 is CASSSGLSYEQYV. The CDR3 nucleotides are TGTGCCAGCAGCTCCGGACTTTCCTACGAGCAGTACGTC.